The clone carrying this TCR beta chain came up a few times. Its specificity is not known. These data originate in a study of blood T cells in healthy people across ages. Across the study: About one barcoded beta molecule per two T cells came from capture by template switching. Study-wide points: The long-lived group displayed more naive CD4+ cells, plus higher diversity, than the aged donors did.

Primers used in a second PCR of about 6 to 11 cycles were a sample-barcoded 5' primer and a J-beta primer mix. In TCRdb, the 5' RACE reads were re-called with MiXCR into one record per CDR3 protein. The table lists fewer than 1,000,000 distinct CDR3 sequences, around half of them singletons. Germline V CDR1 and CDR2: DFQATT, SNEGSKA (reference sequence). The V gene lost 3 bases and the J gene lost 5 bases, with 9 bases spanning the gap. The CDR3 extends over 12 amino acids. This clonotype was sampled from a man of 80 years or more in good health. The chain recombines TRBV20-1 with TRBJ2-3; D may match TRBD1 or TRBD2 (5 bases each). Sequenced input: blood. The CDR3 protein is CSASPRGDTQYF. In nucleotides, the CDR3 is TGCAGTGCTAGCCCGAGGGGAGATACGCAGTATTTT.